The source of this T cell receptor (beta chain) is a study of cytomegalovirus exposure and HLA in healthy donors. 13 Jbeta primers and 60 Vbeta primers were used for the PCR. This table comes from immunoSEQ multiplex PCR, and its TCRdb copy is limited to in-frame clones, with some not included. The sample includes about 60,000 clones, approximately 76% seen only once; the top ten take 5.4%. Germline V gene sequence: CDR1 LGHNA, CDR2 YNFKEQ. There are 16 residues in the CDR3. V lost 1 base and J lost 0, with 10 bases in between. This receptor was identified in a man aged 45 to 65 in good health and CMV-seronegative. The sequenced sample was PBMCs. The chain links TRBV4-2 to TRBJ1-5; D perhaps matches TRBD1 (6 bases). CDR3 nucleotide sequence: TGTGCCAGCAGCCAAGTCGGGACATTTAGCAATCAGCCCCAGCATTTT. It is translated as CASSQVGTFSNQPQHF.